A single TCR beta chain is shown here with its context. Its antigen is not identified. Sequencing was performed with immunoSEQ multiplex PCR; in TCRdb, only in-frame clones are kept and a portion is missing. The table has approximately 90,000 clones, roughly nine tenths seen once. The sample originates from a study of OX40 agonist ivuxolimab in advanced cancers. About the research overall: Three individuals attained partial responses, comprising one hepatocellular carcinoma case and two cutaneous melanoma cases.

Excluded were patients having autoimmune disease history or systemic immunosuppression. This CDR3 is built from 12 residues. The germline V gene has CDR1 KGHSH and CDR2 LQKENI. V trimming: 5 bases; J trimming: 3 bases; junction bases outside the gene matches: 0. Overall study results and limits: Researchers did not establish what antigens the expanded peripheral T cells target.

The clonotype was recovered from an adult with an advanced solid tumor such as melanoma, head and neck, liver or kidney cancer. This sample comprised CD4+ or CD8+ T cells sorted from blood, obtained in a trial of the OX40 agonist ivuxolimab. The chain couples TRBV18 to TRBJ2-7, with 8 bases fitting TRBD1. The CDR3 DNA sequence: TGTGCCAGCTCAGACAGGGGCTACGAGCAGTACTTC. This sequence encodes CASSDRGYEQYF. Full variable domain (remainder filled in from reference TRBV18 and TRBJ2-7): NAGVMQNPRHLVRRRGQEARLRCSPMKGHSHVYWYRQLPEEGLKFMVYLQKENIIDESGMPKERFSAEFPKEGPSILRIQQVVRGDSAAYFCASSDRGYEQYFGPGTRLTVT.